This TCR beta chain was documented in a study of cytomegalovirus exposure and HLA in healthy donors. Study summary: Researchers found that just over 80% of about 400 genotyped donors fell within the Caucasian-associated ancestry cluster. The study's findings and limits: For most TCR beta V segments, an earlier analysis put the productive rate at about 87% or about 30% of the time. Rarity held for most TCR sequences, but there were some public TCRs that occurred in many donors. Association of 16,951 TCR beta sequences with HLA alleles was found at 0.05 false discovery rate in a later analysis.

V lost 5 bases, J lost 6 bases, and 17 bases lay in between. Germline V CDR1 and CDR2: MDHEN, SYDVKM. The CDR3 runs to 15 residues. The PCR contained 60 Vbeta and 13 Jbeta primers. Some clones are missing from TCRdb's copy, which holds only in-frame ones; the method was immunoSEQ multiplex PCR. The sample has 150,000 to 200,000 clones; around 68% are singletons. As regards this clone: Its cognate antigen is unknown.

Sequencing input: PBMCs. The rearrangement uses TRBV28 and TRBJ2-1; a weak D match, TRBD1 (6 bases). The TCR was taken from a man in his forties in good health and CMV-seronegative. CDR3 nucleotides: TGTGCCAGCAGTCCAATCAGGGGAATGATCAATGAGCAGTTCTTC. It yields the protein CASSPIRGMINEQFF.